This T cell receptor (beta chain) came from a study of long-term antiretroviral therapy in people with HIV. Survey-level resolution applied to immunoSEQ assay v3.0. Generated by immunoSEQ multiplex PCR, the TCRdb table keeps only in-frame clones and is missing some. The sample consists of 39,000 or so clones, roughly four fifths of them appearing once. V was pared by 1 base and J by 6 bases, with 13 bases between. Germline V gene sequence: CDR1 PRHDT, CDR2 FYEKMQ (reference sequence). This CDR3 is built from 14 residues. The sequence derives from a man aged 18 to 29 with HIV. V gene TRBV13 combines with J gene TRBJ2-7; the D gene is possibly TRBD2 (5 bases). The specimen comprised unsorted PBMCs, sampled 0.6 years after starting antiretroviral therapy. The CDR3 DNA reads TGTGCCAGCAGCTTAGCTCCGGGGTCCGGCGAGCAGTACTTC. Protein product: CASSLAPGSGEQYF.